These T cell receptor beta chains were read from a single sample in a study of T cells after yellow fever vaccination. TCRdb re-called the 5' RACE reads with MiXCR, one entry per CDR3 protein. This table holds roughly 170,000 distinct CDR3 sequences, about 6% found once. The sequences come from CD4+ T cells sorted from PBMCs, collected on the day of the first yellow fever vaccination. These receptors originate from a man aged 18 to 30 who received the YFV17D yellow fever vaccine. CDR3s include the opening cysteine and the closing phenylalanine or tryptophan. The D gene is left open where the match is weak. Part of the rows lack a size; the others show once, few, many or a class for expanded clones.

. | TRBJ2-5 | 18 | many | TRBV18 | CASSPRSRWDSGDETQYF | TGTGCCAGCTCACCACGTTCCAGATGGGACTCGGGGGATGAGACCCAGTACTTC
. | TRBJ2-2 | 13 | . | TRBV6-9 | CARHGESTGELFF | TGTGCCCGCCACGGGGAGAGCACCGGGGAGCTGTTTTTT
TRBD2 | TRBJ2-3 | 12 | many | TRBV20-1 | CSARLAEKTQYF | TGCAGTGCTAGACTAGCGGAAAAAACGCAGTATTTT
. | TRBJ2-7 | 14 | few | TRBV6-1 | CASTVWAVSYEQYF | TGTGCCAGCACTGTGTGGGCCGTCTCCTACGAGCAGTACTTC
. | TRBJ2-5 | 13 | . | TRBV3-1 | CASSQAPGETQYF | TGTGCCAGCAGCCAGGCCCCCGGCGAGACCCAGTACTTC
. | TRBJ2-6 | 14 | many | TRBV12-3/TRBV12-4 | CASSPGAWANVLTF | TGTGCCAGCAGTCCGGGAGCATGGGCCAACGTCCTGACTTTC
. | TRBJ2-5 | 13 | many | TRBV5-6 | CASSLSSQETQYF | TGTGCCAGCAGCTTGTCCAGCCAAGAGACCCAGTACTTC
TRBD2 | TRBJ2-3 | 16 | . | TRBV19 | CASSIGAGGPPDTQYF | TGTGCCAGTAGTATTGGGGCGGGGGGTCCCCCAGATACGCAGTATTTT
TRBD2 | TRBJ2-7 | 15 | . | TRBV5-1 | CASSWWPGGEYEQYF | TGCGCCAGCAGCTGGTGGCCGGGGGGGGAGTACGAGCAGTACTTC
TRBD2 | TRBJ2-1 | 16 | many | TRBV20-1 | CSARPPAGKTYNEQFF | TGCAGTGCTAGACCCCCAGCGGGAAAAACCTACAATGAGCAGTTCTTC
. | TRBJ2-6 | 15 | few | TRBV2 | CASSPEKSGANVLTF | TGTGCCAGCAGCCCCGAGAAATCTGGGGCCAACGTCCTGACTTTC
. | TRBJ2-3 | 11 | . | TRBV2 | CASSLEGRQYF | TGTGCCAGCAGCCTGGAGGGCCGGCAGTATTTT
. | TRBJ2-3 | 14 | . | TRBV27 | CASSLPMGTDTQYF | TGTGCCAGCAGCCTCCCTATGGGCACAGATACGCAGTATTTT
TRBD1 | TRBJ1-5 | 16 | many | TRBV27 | CASGPWTGNSNQPQHF | TGTGCCAGCGGACCTTGGACAGGGAATAGCAATCAGCCCCAGCATTTT
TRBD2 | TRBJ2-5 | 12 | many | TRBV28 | CASRSAGTIQYF | TGTGCCAGCAGGTCCGCCGGGACTATTCAGTACTTC
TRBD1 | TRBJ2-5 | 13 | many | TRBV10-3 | CAIGGQDTETQYF | TGTGCCATCGGGGGACAGGACACAGAGACCCAGTACTTC
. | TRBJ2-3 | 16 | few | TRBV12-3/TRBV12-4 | CASSGAPRVSTDTQYF | TGTGCCAGCAGTGGGGCCCCCCGGGTGAGCACAGATACGCAGTATTTT
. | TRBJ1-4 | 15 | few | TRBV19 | CASKTQLTTNEKLFF | TGTGCCAGTAAGACACAGCTCACAACTAATGAAAAACTGTTTTTT
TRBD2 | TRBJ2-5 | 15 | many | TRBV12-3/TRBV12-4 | CASSSLAGGRETQYF | TGTGCCAGCAGCTCTCTAGCGGGGGGCCGGGAGACCCAGTACTTC
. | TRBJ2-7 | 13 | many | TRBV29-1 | CSVGGGGANEQYF | TGCAGCGTTGGTGGTGGGGGCGCGAACGAGCAGTACTTC
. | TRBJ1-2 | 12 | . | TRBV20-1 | CSARNRDYGYTF | TGCAGTGCTAGGAACAGGGACTATGGCTACACCTTC
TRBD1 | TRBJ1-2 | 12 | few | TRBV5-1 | CASSSRDRGYTF | TGCGCCAGCAGCTCCCGGGACAGGGGCTACACCTTC
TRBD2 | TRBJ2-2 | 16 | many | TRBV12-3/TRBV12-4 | CASRRGSSGLTGELFF | TGTGCCAGCCGACGGGGGTCTAGCGGGCTCACCGGGGAGCTGTTTTTT
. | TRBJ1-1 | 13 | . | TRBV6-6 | CASSLSDYSVAFF | TGTGCCAGCAGCCTCTCGGACTACTCGGTAGCTTTCTTT
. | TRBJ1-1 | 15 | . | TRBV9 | CASSVAGDGSSEAFF | TGTGCCAGCAGCGTAGCTGGCGACGGGTCCTCTGAAGCTTTCTTT
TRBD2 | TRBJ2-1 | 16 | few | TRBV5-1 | CASSLVRTSFRDEQFF | TGCGCCAGCAGCTTGGTAAGGACTAGCTTCAGAGATGAGCAGTTCTTC
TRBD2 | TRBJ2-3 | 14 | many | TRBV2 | CASSWRTRTDTQYF | TGTGCCAGCAGTTGGCGGACTAGAACAGATACGCAGTATTTT
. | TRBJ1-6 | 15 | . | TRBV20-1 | CSARDPRAGSSPLHF | TGCAGTGCTAGAGATCCAAGGGCAGGGAGTTCACCCCTCCACTTT
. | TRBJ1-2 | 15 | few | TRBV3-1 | CASSQNPLGDDGYTF | TGTGCCAGCAGCCAAAACCCTCTCGGAGACGATGGCTACACCTTC
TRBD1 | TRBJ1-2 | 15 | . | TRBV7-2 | CASSRQGRANYGYTF | TGTGCCAGCAGCAGACAGGGGAGAGCTAACTATGGCTACACCTTC
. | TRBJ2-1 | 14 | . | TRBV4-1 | CASSPLGRYNEQFF | TGCGCCAGCAGCCCTCTGGGACGGTACAATGAGCAGTTCTTC